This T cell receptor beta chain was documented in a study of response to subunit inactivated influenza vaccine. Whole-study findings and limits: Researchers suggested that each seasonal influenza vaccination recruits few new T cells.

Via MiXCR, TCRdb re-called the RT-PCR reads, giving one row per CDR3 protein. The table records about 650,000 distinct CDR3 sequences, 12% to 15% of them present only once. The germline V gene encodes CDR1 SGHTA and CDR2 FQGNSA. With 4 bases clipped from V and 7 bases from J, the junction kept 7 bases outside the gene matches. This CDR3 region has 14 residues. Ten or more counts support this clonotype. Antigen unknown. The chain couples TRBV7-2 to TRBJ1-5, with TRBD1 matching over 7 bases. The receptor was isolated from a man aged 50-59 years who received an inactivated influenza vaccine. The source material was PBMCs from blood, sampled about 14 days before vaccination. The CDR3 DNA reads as TGTGCCAGCAGCTCTGCAGGGGGAAGCCAGCCCCAGCATTTT. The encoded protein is CASSSAGGSQPQHF.